Each of the 31 T cell receptor beta chains below was sequenced from the same sample in a study of radiation and T cells in renal cell carcinoma. Profiling relied on immunoSEQ multiplex PCR, and the TCRdb table lists in-frame clones only, not all of them. The table lists approximately 150,000 clones, about 88% of them singletons. Time point in this sample: baseline pretreatment blood. Sample treatment: 15 Gy SBRT to primary tumor, nephrectomy 4 weeks later. Sequencing used blood, obtained from a patient whose treatment included radiotherapy and nephrectomy. These receptors all stem from a woman in her 70s with renal cell carcinoma.

The rearrangement links TRBV4-2 to TRBJ2-5, with D possibly being TRBD2 (6 bases). The V gene's germline CDR1 is LGHNA and CDR2 YNFKEQ. V gave up 0 bases and J gave up 1 base, with 9 bases separating them. The length of the CDR3 is 15 residues. The CDR3 coding sequence is TGTGCCAGCAGCCAAGAATGGGACTTCCAAGAGACCCAGTACTTC. Protein: CASSQEWDFQETQYF.

This clone was picked up one time. V and J are TRBV11-2 and TRBJ2-2, with TRBD1 matching 7 bases. The CDR3 is 16 residues long. V dropped 1 base and J dropped 4; count of bases not matched to a gene: 6. Germline assignment: CDR1 SGHAT and CDR2 FQNNGV. For the CDR3, the DNA is TGTGCCAGCAGCTTAGGGGCAGGGGGTAGCACCGGGGAGCTGTTTTTT. Its protein product is CASSLGAGGSTGELFF. The variable domain in full, completed from reference TRBV11-2 and TRBJ2-2, reads EAGVAQSPRYKIIEKRQSVAFWCNPISGHATLYWYQQILGQGPKLLIQFQNNGVVDDSQLPKDRFSAERLKGVDSTLKIQPAKLEDSAVYLCASSLGAGGSTGELFFGEGSRLTVL.

The genes are TRBV6-1 and TRBJ1-1; TRBD1 might be the D (6 bases). Trimming shortened V by 7 bases and J by 1 base, and 10 bases separated the two germline ends. The CDR3 has 13 residues. CDR1 is MNHNS and CDR2 is SASEGT in the germline V gene. The CDR3 DNA follows: TGTGCCAGCACAGGGGTGAGGAACACTGAAGCTTTCTTT. Amino acids: CASTGVRNTEAFF.

The chain combines TRBV2 with TRBJ2-5; 7 bases line up with TRBD2. CDR1 and CDR2 from the germline V gene are SNHLY and FYNNEI. The CDR3 consists of 18 residues. The J segment lost 3 bases and the V segment lost 2 bases, leaving 15 bases of the junction unmatched. DNA of the CDR3: TGTGCCAGCAGTGAAAAGAAAGGAGCGGGGTCCTTTAAAGAGACCCAGTACTTC. Protein sequence: CASSEKKGAGSFKETQYF.

V is TRBV11-3 and J is TRBJ2-7; the D is unclear. Germline lookup yields CDR1 SGHNT and CDR2 YENEEA. The CDR3 has 14 residues. Trimming removed 0 bases from V and 0 bases from J, with 6 bases in between. The CDR3 spells CASSLEGPSYEQYF. CDR3 DNA sequence: TGTGCCAGCAGCTTAGAAGGGCCCTCCTACGAGCAGTACTTC. The variable domain in full, completed from reference TRBV11-3 and TRBJ2-7, reads EAGVVQSPRYKIIEKKQPVAFWCNPISGHNTLYWYLQNLGQGPELLIRYENEEAVDDSQLPKDRFSAERLKGVDSTLKIQPAELGDSAVYLCASSLEGPSYEQYFGPGTRLTVT.

This chain connects TRBV27 to TRBJ2-5; 9 positions agree with TRBD2. This CDR3 has 14 residues. Germline trimming cut 10 bases from V and 5 bases from J; bases unmatched to any gene: 11. Germline CDR1 reads MNHEY; CDR2 reads SMNVEV (reference sequence). The CDR3 coding sequence is TGTGCCACCGGTGCGGGGGGGCTCTGGGAGACCCAGTACTTC. The encoded protein is CATGAGGLWETQYF.

V gene TRBV4-1 combines with J gene TRBJ2-7, with D perhaps matching TRBD2 (6 bases). V was cut by 0 bases and J by 7 bases, with 10 bases left in between. Germline V gene data show CDR1 as MGHRA and CDR2 as YSYEKL. This CDR3 has 13 residues. This CDR3 reads CASSQERAGEQYF. The CDR3 nucleotides read TGCGCCAGCAGCCAAGAGAGGGCGGGAGAGCAGTACTTC.

The V gene is TRBV5-1, the J gene TRBJ2-3; the D is unclear. Per the germline V gene, CDR1 is SGHRS and CDR2 is YFSETQ. The CDR3 is made up of 16 amino acids. Trimming shortened V by 0 bases and J by 0 bases, and 11 bases separated the two germline ends. CDR3 region: CASSLEGLTSTDTQYF. In DNA form, the CDR3 reads TGCGCCAGCAGCTTGGAGGGTCTTACTAGCACAGATACGCAGTATTTT.

This chain joins TRBV6-1 and TRBJ1-1, with 8 bases fitting TRBD1. V lost 4 bases and J lost 1; bases outside the gene matches: 2. The germline V gene has CDR1 MNHNS and CDR2 SASEGT. CDR3 length equals 14 residues. This CDR3 is CASSADRANTEAFF. The CDR3, as DNA: TGTGCCAGCAGTGCGGACAGGGCGAACACTGAAGCTTTCTTT.

The chain combines TRBV11-1 with TRBJ2-5; 7 bases map to TRBD1. Germline V gene data show CDR1 as SGHAT and CDR2 as FQDESV (reference sequence). CDR3 length equals 13 residues. With 6 bases clipped from V and 2 bases from J, the junction kept 3 bases outside the gene matches. CDR3 nucleotide sequence: TGTGCCAGCAGACGACAGGGACAAGAGACCCAGTACTTC. Translation gives CASRRQGQETQYF.

The gene calls are TRBV29-1 and TRBJ2-7; 10 bases fit TRBD1. CDR1 and CDR2 from the germline V gene are SQVTM and ANQGSEA. This CDR3 is built from 14 residues. J gave up 7 bases and V 7 bases, and 13 bases lay outside the gene matches. CDR3 sequence: CSGWGGTGVYEQYF. The CDR3 DNA follows: TGCAGCGGGTGGGGAGGGACAGGGGTGTATGAGCAGTACTTC.

This clone was observed a few times. The rearrangement links TRBV5-4 to TRBJ1-4, with no clear D. Trimming removed 4 bases from V and 3 bases from J, with 13 bases in between. CDR3 size: 15 residues. Germline V gene data show CDR1 as SGHNT and CDR2 as YYREEE (reference sequence). The CDR3 region has the DNA TGTGCCAGCAGCAAGGAAGCTGGCGCTAATGAAAAACTGTTTTTT. This encodes CASSKEAGANEKLFF.

The V gene is TRBV6-1, the J gene TRBJ2-2; 8 positions match TRBD1. Germline V CDR1 and CDR2: MNHNS, SASEGT. The CDR3 spans 15 residues. Trimming cost V 6 bases and J 2 bases; bases outside gene matches: 5. The CDR3 nucleotides are TGTGCCAGCAGAACGGACAGGGCAAACACCGGGGAGCTGTTTTTT. It is translated as CASRTDRANTGELFF.

With regard to this clone: Additional DNA sequences in this sample encode the identical CDR3. The chain employs TRBV18 and TRBJ2-3; 9 bases map to TRBD1. CDR1 and CDR2 from the germline V gene are KGHSH and LQKENI. The CDR3 is 15 residues long. Germline trimming cut 3 bases from V and 3 bases from J; bases unmatched to any gene: 4. The CDR3 protein is CASSPGQGVTDTQYF. The DNA of the CDR3 is TGTGCCAGCTCACCGGGACAGGGAGTAACAGATACGCAGTATTTT.

Concerning this clone: Other DNA variants within this sample encode the same CDR3. The chain recombines TRBV11-3 with TRBJ1-6; no definite D call. Germline lookup yields CDR1 SGHNT and CDR2 YENEEA. The CDR3 runs 12 residues. V gave up 3 bases and J gave up 9 bases, with 6 bases separating them. The CDR3 DNA sequence: TGTGCCAGCAGCTTGGGTGGTTCACCCCTCCACTTT. It codes for CASSLGGSPLHF. Supplemented by reference TRBV11-3 and TRBJ1-6, the full variable domain reads EAGVVQSPRYKIIEKKQPVAFWCNPISGHNTLYWYLQNLGQGPELLIRYENEEAVDDSQLPKDRFSAERLKGVDSTLKIQPAELGDSAVYLCASSLGGSPLHFGNGTRLTVT.

The genes are TRBV27 and TRBJ2-7; TRBD2 matches at 13 bases. The CDR3 is made up of 16 amino acids. Germline-derived CDR1 and CDR2 are MNHEY and SMNVEV (reference sequence). V lost 3 bases and J lost 2; bases outside the gene matches: 4. CDR3 DNA: TGTGCCAGCAGTTTTCATACTAGCGGGGGGGCCTACGAGCAGTACTTC. This translates into CASSFHTSGGAYEQYF.

This clone appeared once. The chain carries TRBV5-4 and TRBJ1-3, with D hard to call. V gave up 5 bases and J gave up 0 bases, with 6 bases separating them. The CDR3 loop spans 13 amino acids. CDR1 and CDR2 (germline): SGHNT, YYREEE (reference sequence). CDR3 sequence reads: CASSSFSGNTIYF. For the CDR3, the DNA is TGTGCCAGCAGTTCCTTCTCTGGAAACACCATATATTTT.

The CDR3 DNA reads TGTGCTAGTGGTTTGTACCGGGACGGCCAAGAGACCCAGTACTTC. The encoded protein is CASGLYRDGQETQYF. The chain recombines TRBV12-5 with TRBJ2-5, with D tentatively TRBD1 or TRBD2 (5 bases each). The CDR3 is 15 amino acids. Germline CDR1 reads LGHNT; CDR2 reads FRNRAP. V lost 2 bases and J lost 1, with 11 bases in between.

The genes are TRBV14 and TRBJ2-2; D gene ambiguous. This CDR3 comprises 15 residues. V was shortened by 4 bases and J by 1 base, with 10 bases between the two germline ends. CDR1 is SGHDN, CDR2 FVKESK, per germline. CDR3 sequence: CASSPTPGNTGELFF. DNA for the CDR3: TGTGCCAGCAGCCCGACTCCAGGGAACACCGGGGAGCTGTTTTTT.

The chain combines TRBV6-1 with TRBJ1-2; perhaps TRBD1 as D (6 bases). V was clipped by 2 bases and J by 4 bases, with 17 bases between them. The length of the CDR3 is 16 residues. CDR1 MNHNS and CDR2 SASEGT come from the germline V gene. The CDR3 loop is CASSESFWGQGYGYTF. The DNA of the CDR3 is TGTGCCAGCAGTGAATCCTTTTGGGGGCAGGGCTATGGCTACACCTTC.

V usage is TRBV5-1 and J usage is TRBJ2-1, with D possibly being TRBD1 (5 bases). Germline CDR1 SGHRS, CDR2 YFSETQ. The V end was cut by 4 bases, the J end by 7 bases, with 18 bases between. The CDR3 extends over 15 amino acids. Written as DNA, the CDR3 is TGCGCCAGCAGCCCTCCCGTTAAAGCAGGGAATGAGCAGTTCTTC. Translated, it gives CASSPPVKAGNEQFF.

The sample holds a few counts of this clone. J is TRBJ1-1 and V is TRBV14; no firm D call. Trimming cost V 3 bases and J 6 bases, with 8 bases left between them. This CDR3 is 12 amino acids long. CDR1 is SGHDN, CDR2 FVKESK, per germline. CDR3 nucleotides: TGTGCCAGCAGCCAGGACGCTGCTGAAGCTTTCTTT. Translated: CASSQDAAEAFF.

V and J are TRBV19 and TRBJ2-3; 11 bases fit TRBD2. The CDR3 is made up of 16 amino acids. Germline lookup yields CDR1 LNHDA and CDR2 SQIVND (reference sequence). The trim removed 1 base at V and 4 bases at J, leaving 4 bases unmatched. The CDR3 DNA reads TGTGCCAGTAGTATAGCAACTAGCGGGAGATCAGATACGCAGTATTTT. It specifies CASSIATSGRSDTQYF.

The chain joins TRBV27 to TRBJ1-2; tentatively, D is TRBD1 (5 bases). This CDR3 spans 14 amino acids. V lost 4 bases, J lost 4 bases, and 13 bases lay in between. Germline CDR1 MNHEY, CDR2 SMNVEV (reference sequence). CDR3 bases: TGTGCCAGCAGTTCCACCACAGGCCGCTATGGCTACACCTTC. Its translation is CASSSTTGRYGYTF.

The CDR3, as DNA: TGTGCCAGCAGCGTAGCTCAGGGGGGCCCCTCTGAAGCTTTCTTT. Translating it yields CASSVAQGGPSEAFF. The chain joins TRBV9 to TRBJ1-1; 7 bases align to TRBD1. The CDR3 covers 15 residues. Germline V gene lookup returns CDR1 SGDLS and CDR2 YYNGEE. V lost 0 bases and J lost 6; bases outside the gene matches: 8.

The V and J genes are TRBV5-6 and TRBJ2-3, with D possibly being TRBD2 (5 bases). This CDR3 is built from 14 residues. In germline, CDR1 is SGHDT, CDR2 YYEEEE. V was cut by 0 bases and J by 2 bases, with 7 bases left in between. CDR3 nucleotide sequence: TGTGCCAGCAGCTTGGGCCTAGCCACAGATACGCAGTATTTT. As protein: CASSLGLATDTQYF.

This clone was recorded only once. This chain links TRBV19 with TRBJ1-6; 9 bases are shared with TRBD1. J was trimmed by 7 bases and V by 3 bases; bases with no gene match: 4. There are 15 residues in the CDR3. The germline V gene encodes CDR1 LNHDA and CDR2 SQIVND (reference sequence). The CDR3 spells CASSMPGQGNSPLHF. CDR3 sequence (DNA): TGTGCCAGTAGTATGCCCGGACAGGGGAATTCACCCCTCCACTTT.

This chain links TRBV10-3 with TRBJ2-7, with TRBD1 matching 9 bases. The ends lost 7 bases at V and 5 bases at J; junction bases unmatched: 9. In germline, CDR1 is ENHRY, CDR2 SYGVKD. CDR3 length: 14 residues. This CDR3 is CAIKEGQGADEQYF. CDR3 DNA sequence: TGTGCCATCAAGGAGGGACAGGGCGCCGACGAGCAGTACTTC.

The rearrangement uses TRBV11-3 and TRBJ2-7; 7 positions match TRBD1. Germline V gene sequence: CDR1 SGHNT, CDR2 YENEEA. The CDR3 sequence is 14 residues long. The trim removed 0 bases at V and 5 bases at J, leaving 4 bases unmatched. The chain's CDR3 is CASSLDDRAHEQYF. The CDR3 DNA sequence: TGTGCCAGCAGCTTAGACGACAGGGCCCACGAGCAGTACTTC.

This chain links TRBV7-2 with TRBJ1-2; 7 bases are shared with TRBD1. V trimming: 5 bases; J trimming: 7 bases; junction bases outside the gene matches: 10. The CDR3 is 14 residues long. Germline CDR1 SGHTA, CDR2 FQGNSA. In DNA form, the CDR3 reads TGTGCCAGCAGCCCAACCAGGGGGGCGGGTGGCTACACCTTC. Translating gives CASSPTRGAGGYTF.

The V call is TRBV28, the J call TRBJ2-1; D is perhaps TRBD2 (5 bases). The germline V gene encodes CDR1 MDHEN and CDR2 SYDVKM. V lost 6 bases and J 2 bases, leaving 8 bases between the germline ends. The CDR3 spans 13 residues. The CDR3 loop is CASSLGAYNEQFF. The CDR3 bases are TGTGCCAGCAGCCTCGGGGCCTACAATGAGCAGTTCTTC. The variable domain in full, completed from reference TRBV28 and TRBJ2-1, reads DVKVTQSSRYLVKRTGEKVFLECVQDMDHENMFWYRQDPGLGLRLIYFSYDVKMKEKGDIPEGYSVSREKKERFSLILESASTNQTSMYLCASSLGAYNEQFFGPGTRLTVL.